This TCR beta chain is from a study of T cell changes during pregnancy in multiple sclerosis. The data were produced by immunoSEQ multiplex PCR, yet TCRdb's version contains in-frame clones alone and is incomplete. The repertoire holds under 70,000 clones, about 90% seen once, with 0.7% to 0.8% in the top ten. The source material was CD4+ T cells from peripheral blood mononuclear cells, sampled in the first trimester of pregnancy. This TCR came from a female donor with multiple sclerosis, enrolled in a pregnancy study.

CDR3 sequence reads: CASSSSTEIGTDTQYF. The CDR3 DNA reads as TGTGCCAGCAGCTCTTCGACGGAGATCGGCACAGATACGCAGTATTTT. The chain has TRBV5-4 and TRBJ2-3; D gene uncertain. CDR1 SGHNT and CDR2 YYREEE come from the germline V gene (reference sequence). The CDR3 is 16 amino acids. The germline V and J ends were trimmed by 3 bases and 1 base, with 15 bases remaining between them.